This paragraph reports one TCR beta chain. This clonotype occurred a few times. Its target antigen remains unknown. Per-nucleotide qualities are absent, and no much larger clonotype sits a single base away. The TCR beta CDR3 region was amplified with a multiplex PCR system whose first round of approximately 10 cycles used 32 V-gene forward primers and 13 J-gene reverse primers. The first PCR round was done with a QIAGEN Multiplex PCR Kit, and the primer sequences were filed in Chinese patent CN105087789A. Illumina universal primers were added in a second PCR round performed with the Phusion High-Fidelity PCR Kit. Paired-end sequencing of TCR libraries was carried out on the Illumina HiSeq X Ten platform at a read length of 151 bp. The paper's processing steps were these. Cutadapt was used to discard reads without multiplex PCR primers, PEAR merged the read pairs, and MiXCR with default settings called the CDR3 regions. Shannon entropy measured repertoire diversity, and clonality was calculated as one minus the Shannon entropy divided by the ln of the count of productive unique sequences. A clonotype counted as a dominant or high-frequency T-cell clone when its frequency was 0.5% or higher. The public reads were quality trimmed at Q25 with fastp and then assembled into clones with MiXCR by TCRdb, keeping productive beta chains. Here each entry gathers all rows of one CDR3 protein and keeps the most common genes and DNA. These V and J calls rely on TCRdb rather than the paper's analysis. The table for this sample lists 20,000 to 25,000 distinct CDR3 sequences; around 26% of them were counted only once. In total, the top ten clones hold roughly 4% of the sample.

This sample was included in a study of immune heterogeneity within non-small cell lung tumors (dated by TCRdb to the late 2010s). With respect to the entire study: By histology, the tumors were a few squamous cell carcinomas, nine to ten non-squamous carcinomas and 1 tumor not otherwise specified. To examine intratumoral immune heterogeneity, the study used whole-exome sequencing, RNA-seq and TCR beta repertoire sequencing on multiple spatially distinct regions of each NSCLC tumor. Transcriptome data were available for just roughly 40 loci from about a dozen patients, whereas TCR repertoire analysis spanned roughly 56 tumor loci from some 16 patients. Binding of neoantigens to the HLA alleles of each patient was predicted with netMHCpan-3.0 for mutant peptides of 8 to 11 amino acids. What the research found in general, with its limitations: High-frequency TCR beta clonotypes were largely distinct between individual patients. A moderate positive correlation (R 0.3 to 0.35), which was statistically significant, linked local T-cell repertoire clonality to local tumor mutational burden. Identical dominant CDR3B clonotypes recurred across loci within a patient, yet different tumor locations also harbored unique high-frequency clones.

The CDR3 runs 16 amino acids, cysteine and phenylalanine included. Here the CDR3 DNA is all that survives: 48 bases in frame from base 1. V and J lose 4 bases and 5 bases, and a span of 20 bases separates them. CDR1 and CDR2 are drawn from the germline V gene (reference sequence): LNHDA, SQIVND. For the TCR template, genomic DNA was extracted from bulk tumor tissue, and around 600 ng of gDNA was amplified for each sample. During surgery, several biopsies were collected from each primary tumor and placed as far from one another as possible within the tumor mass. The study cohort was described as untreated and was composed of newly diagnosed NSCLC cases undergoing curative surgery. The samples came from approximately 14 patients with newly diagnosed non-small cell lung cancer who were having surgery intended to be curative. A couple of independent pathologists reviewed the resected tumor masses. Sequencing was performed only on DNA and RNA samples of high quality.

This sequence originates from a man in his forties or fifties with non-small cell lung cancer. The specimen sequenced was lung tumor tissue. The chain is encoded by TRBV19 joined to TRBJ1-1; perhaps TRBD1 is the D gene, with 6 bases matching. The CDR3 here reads CASSTPSTGLETEAFF. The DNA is TGTGCCAGTAGTACCCCCTCAACAGGGTTAGAAACTGAAGCTTTCTTT.